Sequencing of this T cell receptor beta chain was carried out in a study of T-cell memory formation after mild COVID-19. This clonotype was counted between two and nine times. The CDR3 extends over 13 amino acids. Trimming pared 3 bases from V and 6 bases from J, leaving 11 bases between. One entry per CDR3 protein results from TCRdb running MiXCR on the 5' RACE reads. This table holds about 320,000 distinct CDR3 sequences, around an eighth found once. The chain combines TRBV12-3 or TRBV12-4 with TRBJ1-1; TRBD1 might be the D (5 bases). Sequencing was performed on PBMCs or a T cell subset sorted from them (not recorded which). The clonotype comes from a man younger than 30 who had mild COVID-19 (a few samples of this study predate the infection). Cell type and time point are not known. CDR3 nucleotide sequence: TGTGCCAGCAGTTTCCTCGGGGCCGCTGAAGCTTTCTTT. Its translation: CASSFLGAAEAFF.